The 30 T cell receptor beta chains in this list originate from one sample, sequenced in a study of blood T cells in healthy people across ages. A J-beta primer mix and a sample-barcoded 5' primer were used in a second PCR of roughly 6 to 12 cycles. TCRdb passed the 5' RACE reads through MiXCR, listing each CDR3 protein once. The data hold more than 500,000 distinct CDR3 sequences, with roughly 28% observed a single time. The sample consisted of blood. Receptors were obtained from a woman in her 70s in good health.

This clonotype occurred a few times. The chain couples TRBV4-1 to TRBJ2-3; TRBD2 aligns across 8 bases. V lost 0 bases, J lost 6 bases, and 11 bases stayed unmatched. From germline, CDR1 is MGHRA and CDR2 YSYEKL. The CDR3 totals 17 residues. CDR3 DNA: TGCGCCAGCAGCCAAGATCAGGCGGGGGGCCATTTGGATACGCAGTATTTT. Its protein product is CASSQDQAGGHLDTQYF.

This sequence joins TRBV20-1 and TRBJ2-1; 9 nucleotides line up with TRBD1. The V segment lost 0 bases and the J segment 2 bases; nucleotides outside the gene matches: 5. The CDR3 covers 16 residues. Germline-derived CDR1 and CDR2 are DFQATT and SNEGSKA (reference sequence). The CDR3 nucleotides are TGCAGTGCTAGAGATCAACAGGGGGCGACCTACAATGAGCAGTTCTTC. As protein: CSARDQQGATYNEQFF.

The chain recombines TRBV7-2 with TRBJ2-3, with D tentatively TRBD2 (5 bases). The V end was cut by 5 bases, the J end by 7 bases, with 22 bases between. Germline CDR1 reads SGHTA; CDR2 reads FQGNSA. This CDR3 comprises 16 residues. CDR3 residues: CASSPVGSGSTHTQYF. The CDR3 nucleotides read TGTGCCAGCAGCCCGGTTGGGTCGGGGTCTACACATACGCAGTATTTT.

This rearrangement joins TRBV20-1 to TRBJ2-5; D is unclear. The V end was cut by 8 bases, the J end by 2 bases, with 9 bases between. Germline CDR1 and CDR2: DFQATT and SNEGSKA (reference sequence). The CDR3 totals 11 residues. The CDR3 DNA follows: TGCAGTTGCCACTTACAAGAGACCCAGTACTTC. Residues: CSCHLQETQYF.

The chain joins TRBV10-3 to TRBJ1-3, with D possibly TRBD1 on 5 matching bases. The CDR3 runs to 16 residues. The germline gives CDR1 ENHRY, CDR2 SYGVKD. The V gene lost 2 bases and the J gene lost 4 bases, with 15 bases spanning the gap. CDR3: CAISEAPAGTGNTIYF. The CDR3 nucleotides read TGTGCCATCAGTGAGGCCCCAGCAGGGACGGGAAACACCATATATTTT.

This clonotype was seen a few times. The V and J genes are TRBV18 and TRBJ1-1; the D is unclear. Germline CDR1 is KGHSH and CDR2 is LQKENI. This CDR3 is built from 13 residues. Trimming shortened V by 2 bases and J by 1 base, and 5 bases separated the two germline ends. The CDR3: CASSPVENTEAFF. CDR3 nucleotide sequence: TGTGCCAGCTCACCAGTGGAGAACACTGAAGCTTTCTTT.

In its sample, this clonotype was seen once. This chain links TRBV4-1 with TRBJ2-7, with D tentatively TRBD1 (9 bases). The CDR3 spans 16 residues. The V end lost 4 bases, the J end lost 3 bases, and 19 bases lay between the germline ends. Germline CDR1 reads MGHRA; CDR2 reads YSYEKL. The CDR3 loop reads CASSPGGTGTVYEQYF. The CDR3 DNA reads TGCGCCAGCAGCCCGGGGGGGACAGGGACCGTCTACGAGCAGTACTTC.

The rearrangement links TRBV4-3 to TRBJ1-3; no clear D gene. Trimming took off 1 base at V and 0 bases at J, with 7 bases between the two ends. This CDR3 contains 15 residues. The germline gives CDR1 LGHNA, CDR2 YSLEER. The CDR3 DNA reads as TGCGCCAGCAGCCAAGGTGTCTTCTCTGGAAACACCATATATTTT. Its translation is CASSQGVFSGNTIYF.

This clonotype was seen a handful of times. The chain links TRBV6-2 or TRBV6-3 to TRBJ2-1; 9 nucleotides match TRBD1. With 4 bases clipped from V and 8 bases from J, the junction kept 9 bases outside the gene matches. Per germline, CDR1 MNHEY and CDR2 SVGEGT. The CDR3 covers 15 residues. The CDR3 loop is CASSLQDRGWYEQFF. The CDR3, as DNA: TGTGCCAGCAGTTTGCAAGACAGGGGGTGGTATGAGCAGTTCTTC.

The table lists this clonotype with many counts. The rearrangement links TRBV29-1 to TRBJ2-4, with D possibly being TRBD1 (7 bases). The CDR3 length is 15 residues. V dropped 8 bases and J dropped 2 bases, with 19 bases sitting between them. Germline V lookup: CDR1 SQVTM, CDR2 ANQGSEA. For the CDR3, the DNA is TGCAGCATTAAATCCCCAGGGGGGCCCAAAAACATTCAGTACTTC. It encodes CSIKSPGGPKNIQYF.

This chain joins TRBV11-2 and TRBJ2-5; D unclear. There are 15 residues in the CDR3. Trimming removed 7 bases at V and 3 bases at J, with 18 bases between. In germline, CDR1 is SGHAT, CDR2 FQNNGV. CDR3 protein: CASTTSPRVKETQYF. DNA of the CDR3: TGTGCCAGCACCACCTCGCCTCGGGTTAAAGAGACCCAGTACTTC.

V and J are TRBV29-1 and TRBJ1-5; tentatively, D is TRBD1 (5 bases). Germline V CDR1 and CDR2: SQVTM, ANQGSEA. The CDR3 runs to 13 residues. Trimming pared 4 bases from V and 3 bases from J, leaving 10 bases between. The DNA of the CDR3 is TGCAGCGTTGGATGGGGGACCAATCAGCCCCAGCATTTT. This sequence encodes CSVGWGTNQPQHF.

This rearrangement joins TRBV9 to TRBJ1-2; no clear D. Germline CDR1 reads SGDLS; CDR2 reads YYNGEE. Between the trimmed V and J ends, which lost 4 bases and 1 base, there was a span of 8 bases. CDR3 length equals 13 residues. CDR3: CASSIDNNYGYTF. CDR3 nucleotides: TGTGCCAGCAGCATCGACAATAACTATGGCTACACCTTC.

The V call is TRBV12-3 or TRBV12-4, the J call TRBJ2-1; a possible D gene is TRBD2 (6 bases). The CDR3 sequence is 14 residues long. V lost 3 bases and J 3 bases, leaving 9 bases between the germline ends. This chain's CDR3 is CASSFPGGYNEQFF. CDR3 DNA sequence: TGTGCCAGCAGTTTTCCCGGGGGCTACAATGAGCAGTTCTTC.

The chain has TRBV4-3 and TRBJ2-2; D is uncertain. The germline V gene encodes CDR1 LGHNA and CDR2 YSLEER. Trimming took off 4 bases at V and 0 bases at J, with 12 bases between the two ends. The CDR3 is 16 amino acids. CDR3 sequence reads: CASSRKIISNTGELFF. CDR3 DNA sequence: TGCGCCAGCAGCCGGAAGATTATCTCGAACACCGGGGAGCTGTTTTTT.

This clonotype was detected a few times. The chain carries TRBV9 and TRBJ1-2, with D maybe TRBD1 (6 bases). This CDR3 contains 13 residues. Trimming took off 0 bases at V and 8 bases at J, with 11 bases between the two ends. CDR1 and CDR2 from the germline V gene are SGDLS and YYNGEE. CDR3 bases: TGTGCCAGCAGCGTAGGACAGGCTTGGGGCTACACCTTC. Encoded protein: CASSVGQAWGYTF.

V is TRBV7-2 and J is TRBJ1-5; D is possibly TRBD1 (6 bases). Germline values: CDR1 SGHTA, CDR2 FQGNSA. The germline V and J ends were trimmed by 5 bases and 0 bases, with 11 bases remaining between them. This CDR3 has 15 residues. The CDR3 DNA is TGTGCCAGCAGCCCACGGACAGTTAGCAATCAGCCCCAGCATTTT. It encodes CASSPRTVSNQPQHF.

The chain carries TRBV12-5 and TRBJ2-2; D not certain. Trimming shortened V by 6 bases and J by 8 bases, and 13 bases separated the two germline ends. This CDR3 contains 13 residues. Germline V CDR1 and CDR2: LGHNT, FRNRAP. In nucleotides, the CDR3 is TGTGCTAGTGGGGCTCTTCTCGGTGGGGAGCTGTTTTTT. Translated: CASGALLGGELFF.

This clonotype has a handful of counts. The junction shows a germline mismatch at one end, possibly a read error. The rearrangement uses TRBV20-1 and TRBJ2-5, with 10 bases fitting TRBD1. This CDR3 has 11 residues. Germline CDR1 reads DFQATT; CDR2 reads SNEGSKA (reference sequence). This CDR3 is CSAWTAGQGSF. CDR3 sequence (DNA): TGCAGTGCTTGGACGGCGGGACAGGGGAGTTTC.

This clonotype was detected many times. The gene calls are TRBV2 and TRBJ1-4; 7 nucleotides align to TRBD1. Germline V gene lookup returns CDR1 SNHLY and CDR2 FYNNEI. The ends lost 2 bases at V and 5 bases at J; junction bases unmatched: 5. CDR3 length: 15 residues. The CDR3 nucleotides are TGTGCCAGCAGTGAAATCGGCAGGGGGAATGAAAAACTGTTTTTT. As protein: CASSEIGRGNEKLFF.

Written as DNA, the CDR3 is TGTGCCATCAGTGAAAGAGGGGAAGAGACCCAGTACTTC. It specifies CAISERGEETQYF. This chain connects TRBV10-3 to TRBJ2-5; D tentatively fits TRBD1 or TRBD2 (5 bases each). The CDR3 totals 13 residues. CDR1 ENHRY and CDR2 SYGVKD come from the germline V gene. V shed 3 bases and J shed 3 bases, with 8 bases lying between them.

This clonotype was picked up a small number of times. The CDR3 DNA reads TGTGCCAGCAGCCCGGCCCAATCAGACGAGCAGTACTTC. Translated, it gives CASSPAQSDEQYF. The chain employs TRBV7-9 and TRBJ2-7; D ambiguous. Germline CDR1 is SEHNR and CDR2 is FQNEAQ (reference sequence). This CDR3 is 13 amino acids long. V lost 5 bases to trimming and J lost 5 bases, with 13 bases between them.

This clonotype was observed a few times. The chain couples TRBV20-1 to TRBJ2-1; D uncertain. Per the germline V gene, CDR1 is DFQATT and CDR2 is SNEGSKA (reference sequence). The V gene lost 3 bases and the J gene lost 4 bases, with 7 bases spanning the gap. The CDR3 runs 12 residues. The CDR3 bases are TGCAGTGCTAGGCGTCTATACAATGAGCAGTTCTTC. Its protein product is CSARRLYNEQFF.

This rearrangement joins TRBV5-1 to TRBJ2-3; TRBD1 matches at 9 bases. Germline CDR1 and CDR2: SGHRS and YFSETQ. This CDR3 has 15 residues. V was clipped by 5 bases and J by 0 bases; unmatched bases: 4. CDR3 in DNA: TGCGCCAGCAGGACACAGGGGGCGAGCACAGATACGCAGTATTTT. As protein: CASRTQGASTDTQYF. Full variable domain (rest looked up from reference TRBV5-1 and TRBJ2-3): KAGVTQTPRYLIKTRGQQVTLSCSPISGHRSVSWYQQTPGQGLQFLFEYFSETQRNKGNFPGRFSGRQFSNSRSEMNVSTLELGDSALYLCASRTQGASTDTQYFGPGTRLTVL.

In this sample, this clonotype turned up many times. The chain recombines TRBV7-2 with TRBJ2-5; tentatively, D is TRBD1 (5 bases). Germline V gene sequence: CDR1 SGHTA, CDR2 FQGNSA. The CDR3 length is 14 residues. V was shortened by 2 bases and J by 2 bases, with 9 bases between the two germline ends. The CDR3 DNA is TGTGCCAGCAGCTTAATGGCAGGGCAAGAGACCCAGTACTTC. This gives the protein CASSLMAGQETQYF.

This clonotype was found a few times. The chain joins TRBV4-1 to TRBJ2-3; D is unclear. This CDR3 region has 16 residues. V lost 1 base and J lost 1, with 12 bases in between. CDR1 is MGHRA and CDR2 is YSYEKL in the germline V gene. The CDR3 bases are TGCGCCAGCAGCCAAGTCCTCAACCGGGGCACAGATACGCAGTATTTT. Its translation is CASSQVLNRGTDTQYF.

This clonotype was picked up a small number of times. The rearrangement links TRBV7-9 to TRBJ2-2; D may be TRBD1 (6 bases). Per germline, CDR1 SEHNR and CDR2 FQNEAQ (reference sequence). This CDR3 is 16 amino acids long. Deletions cut 7 bases from V and 1 base from J, with 16 bases between. The CDR3 DNA follows: TGTGCCAGCACCTCAGACAGGCCTCGGAACACCGGGGAGCTGTTTTTT. Amino acid sequence: CASTSDRPRNTGELFF.

CDR3 region: CASTTGGTAYQPQHF. In DNA, the CDR3 is TGTGCCAGCACCACGGGTGGGACCGCGTATCAGCCCCAGCATTTT. The chain carries TRBV6-2 or TRBV6-3 and TRBJ1-5; tentatively, D is TRBD1 (5 bases). The CDR3 consists of 15 residues. CDR1 is MNHEY and CDR2 is SVGEGT in the germline V gene. The germline V and J ends were trimmed by 7 bases and 5 bases, with 18 bases remaining between them.

About this clonotype: The junction does not match germline at one end; this may be a read error. The rearrangement uses TRBV7-9 and TRBJ2-5, with D perhaps being TRBD1 or TRBD2 (5 bases each). The CDR3 spans 14 residues. CDR1 and CDR2 from the germline V gene are SEHNR and FQNEAQ (reference sequence). The CDR3 region is CAGSLARGQETQYF. The CDR3 DNA is TGTGCCGGCAGCCTCGCGAGGGGCCAAGAGACCCAGTACTTC.

This clonotype occurred a few times. This chain joins TRBV5-6 and TRBJ1-1; D possibly corresponds to TRBD1 (6 bases). Germline loops: CDR1 SGHDT, CDR2 YYEEEE. The ends were cut back, 4 bases at V and 4 bases at J, with 17 bases in the middle. This CDR3 comprises 15 residues. CDR3 sequence: CASSTGQGRGTEAFF. CDR3 DNA sequence: TGTGCCAGCAGCACCGGGCAGGGGCGGGGCACTGAAGCTTTCTTT. Combining the CDR3 with reference TRBV5-6 and TRBJ1-1 gives the whole variable domain DAGVTQSPTHLIKTRGQQVTLRCSPKSGHDTVSWYQQALGQGPQFIFQYYEEEERQRGNFPDRFSGHQFPNYSSELNVNALLLGDSALYLCASSTGQGRGTEAFFGQGTRLTVV.